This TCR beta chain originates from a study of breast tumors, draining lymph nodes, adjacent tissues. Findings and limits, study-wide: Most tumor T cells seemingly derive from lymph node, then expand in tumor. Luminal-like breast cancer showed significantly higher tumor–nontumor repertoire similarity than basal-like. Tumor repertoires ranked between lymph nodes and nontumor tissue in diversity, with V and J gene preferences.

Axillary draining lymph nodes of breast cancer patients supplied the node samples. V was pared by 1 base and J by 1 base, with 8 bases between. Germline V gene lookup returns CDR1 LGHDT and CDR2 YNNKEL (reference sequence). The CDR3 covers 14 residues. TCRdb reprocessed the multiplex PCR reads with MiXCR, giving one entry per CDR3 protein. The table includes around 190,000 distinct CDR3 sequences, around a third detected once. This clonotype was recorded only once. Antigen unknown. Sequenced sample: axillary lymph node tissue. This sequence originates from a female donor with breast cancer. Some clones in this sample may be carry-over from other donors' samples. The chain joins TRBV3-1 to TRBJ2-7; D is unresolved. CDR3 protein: CASSQVPHSYEQYF. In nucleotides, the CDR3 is TGTGCCAGCAGCCAAGTTCCGCATTCCTACGAGCAGTACTTC.